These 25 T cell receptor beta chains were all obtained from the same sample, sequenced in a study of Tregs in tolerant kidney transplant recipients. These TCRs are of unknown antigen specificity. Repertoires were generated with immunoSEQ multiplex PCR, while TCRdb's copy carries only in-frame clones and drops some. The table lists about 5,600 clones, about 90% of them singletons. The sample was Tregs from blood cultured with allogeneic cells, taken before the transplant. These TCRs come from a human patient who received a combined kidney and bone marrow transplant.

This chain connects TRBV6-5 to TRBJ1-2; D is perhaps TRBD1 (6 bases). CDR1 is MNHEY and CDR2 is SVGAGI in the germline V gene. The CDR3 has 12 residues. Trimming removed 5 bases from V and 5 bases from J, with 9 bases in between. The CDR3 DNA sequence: TGTGCCAGCAGTGATCAGGGGTATGGCTACACCTTC. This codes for CASSDQGYGYTF.

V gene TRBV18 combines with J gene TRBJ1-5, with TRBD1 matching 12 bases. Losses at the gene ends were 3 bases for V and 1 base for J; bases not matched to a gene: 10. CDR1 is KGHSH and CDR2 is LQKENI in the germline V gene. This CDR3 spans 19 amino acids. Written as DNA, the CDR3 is TGTGCCAGCTCACCCCACCCCGGGACAGGGGGCTACAGCAATCAGCCCCAGCATTTT. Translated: CASSPHPGTGGYSNQPQHF.

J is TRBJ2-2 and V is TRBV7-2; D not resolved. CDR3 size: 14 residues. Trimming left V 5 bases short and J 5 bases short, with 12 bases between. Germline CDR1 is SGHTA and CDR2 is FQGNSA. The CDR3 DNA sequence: TGTGCCAGCAGCCCAAGGGTTGGTACCGGGGAGCTGTTTTTT. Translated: CASSPRVGTGELFF.

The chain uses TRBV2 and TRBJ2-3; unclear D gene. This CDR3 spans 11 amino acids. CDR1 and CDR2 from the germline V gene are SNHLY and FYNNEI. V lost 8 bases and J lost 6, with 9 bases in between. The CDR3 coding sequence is TGTGCCAGCCTTATAAAGGATACGCAGTATTTT. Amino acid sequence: CASLIKDTQYF.

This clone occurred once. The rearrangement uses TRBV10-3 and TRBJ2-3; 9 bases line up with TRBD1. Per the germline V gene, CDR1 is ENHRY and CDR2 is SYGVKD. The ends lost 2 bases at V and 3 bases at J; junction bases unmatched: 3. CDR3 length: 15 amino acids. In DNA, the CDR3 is TGTGCCATCAGTGAGCCGGGACAGGGTACAGATACGCAGTATTTT. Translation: CAISEPGQGTDTQYF.

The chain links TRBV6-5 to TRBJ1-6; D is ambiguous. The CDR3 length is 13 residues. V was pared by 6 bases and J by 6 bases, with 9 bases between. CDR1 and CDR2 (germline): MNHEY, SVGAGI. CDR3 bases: TGTGCCAGCAGGAACAGTGCTAATTCACCCCTCCACTTT. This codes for CASRNSANSPLHF.

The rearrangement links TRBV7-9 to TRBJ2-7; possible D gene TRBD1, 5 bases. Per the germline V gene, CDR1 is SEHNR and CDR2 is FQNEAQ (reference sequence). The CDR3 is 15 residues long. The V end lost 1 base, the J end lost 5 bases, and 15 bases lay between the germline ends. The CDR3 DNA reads TGTGCCAGCAGCTTAGAGGGGTACATCTTCAACGAGCAGTACTTC. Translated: CASSLEGYIFNEQYF.

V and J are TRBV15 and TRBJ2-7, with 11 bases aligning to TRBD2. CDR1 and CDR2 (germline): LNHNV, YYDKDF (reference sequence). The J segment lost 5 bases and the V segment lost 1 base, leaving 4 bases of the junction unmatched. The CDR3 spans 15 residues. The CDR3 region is CATSRVLAGGDEQYF. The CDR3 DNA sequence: TGTGCCACCAGCAGAGTTCTAGCGGGAGGCGACGAGCAGTACTTC. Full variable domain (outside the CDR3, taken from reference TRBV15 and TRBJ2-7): DAMVIQNPRYQVTQFGKPVTLSCSQTLNHNVMYWYQQKSSQAPKLLFHYYDKDFNNEADTPDNFQSRRPNTSFCFLDIRSPGLGDTAMYLCATSRVLAGGDEQYFGPGTRLTVT.

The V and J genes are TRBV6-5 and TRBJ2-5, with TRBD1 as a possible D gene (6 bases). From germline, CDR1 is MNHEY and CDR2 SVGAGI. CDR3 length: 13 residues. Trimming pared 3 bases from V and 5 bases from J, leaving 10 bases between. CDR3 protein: CASSYSQGETQYF. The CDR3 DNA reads TGTGCCAGCAGTTATTCCCAGGGGGAGACCCAGTACTTC.

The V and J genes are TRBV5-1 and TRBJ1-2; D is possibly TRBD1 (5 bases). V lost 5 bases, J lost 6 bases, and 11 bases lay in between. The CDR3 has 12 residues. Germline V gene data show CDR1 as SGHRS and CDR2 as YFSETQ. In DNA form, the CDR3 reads TGCGCCAGCAGGCAGGGAGCAAATGGCTACACCTTC. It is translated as CASRQGANGYTF.

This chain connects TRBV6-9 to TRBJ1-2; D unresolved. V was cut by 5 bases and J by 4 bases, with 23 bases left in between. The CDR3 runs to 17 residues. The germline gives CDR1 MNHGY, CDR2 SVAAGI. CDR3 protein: CASSRSVPCGKTYGYTF. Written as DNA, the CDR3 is TGTGCCAGCAGTCGTTCCGTGCCTTGCGGCAAGACCTATGGCTACACCTTC.

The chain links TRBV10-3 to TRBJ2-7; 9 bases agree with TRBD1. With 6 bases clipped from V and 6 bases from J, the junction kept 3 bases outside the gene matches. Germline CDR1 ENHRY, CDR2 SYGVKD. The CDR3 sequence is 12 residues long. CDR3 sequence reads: CAIRRQGGEQYF. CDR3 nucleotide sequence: TGTGCCATCAGGAGACAGGGGGGCGAGCAGTACTTC.

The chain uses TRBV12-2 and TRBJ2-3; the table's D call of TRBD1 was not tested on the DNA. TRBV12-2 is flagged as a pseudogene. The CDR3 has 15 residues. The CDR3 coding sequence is TGTGCAAGTCGCCAATCAGGGGATGGAGGCTGTACGCAGTATTTT. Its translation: CASRQSGDGGCTQYF.

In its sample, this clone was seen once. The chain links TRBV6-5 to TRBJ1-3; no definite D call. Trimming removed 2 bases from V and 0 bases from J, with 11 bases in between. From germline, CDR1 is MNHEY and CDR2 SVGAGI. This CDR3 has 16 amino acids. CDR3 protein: CASSYGRVSSGNTIYF. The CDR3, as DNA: TGTGCCAGCAGTTACGGGAGGGTGAGCTCTGGAAACACCATATATTTT.

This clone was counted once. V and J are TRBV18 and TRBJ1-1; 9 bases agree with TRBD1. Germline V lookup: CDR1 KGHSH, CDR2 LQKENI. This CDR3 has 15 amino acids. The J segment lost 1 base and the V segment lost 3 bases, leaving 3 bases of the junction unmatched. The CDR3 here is CASSPVTGGNTEAFF. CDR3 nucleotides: TGTGCCAGCTCACCCGTGACAGGGGGGAACACTGAAGCTTTCTTT. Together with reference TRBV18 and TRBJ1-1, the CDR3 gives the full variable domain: NAGVMQNPRHLVRRRGQEARLRCSPMKGHSHVYWYRQLPEEGLKFMVYLQKENIIDESGMPKERFSAEFPKEGPSILRIQQVVRGDSAAYFCASSPVTGGNTEAFFGQGTRLTVV.

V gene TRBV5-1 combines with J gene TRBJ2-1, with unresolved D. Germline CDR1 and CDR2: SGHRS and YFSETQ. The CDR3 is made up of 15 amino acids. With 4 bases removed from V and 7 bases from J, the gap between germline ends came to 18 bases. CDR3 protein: CASSTTVGLWNEQFF. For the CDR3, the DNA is TGCGCCAGCAGCACTACAGTAGGGCTTTGGAATGAGCAGTTCTTC.

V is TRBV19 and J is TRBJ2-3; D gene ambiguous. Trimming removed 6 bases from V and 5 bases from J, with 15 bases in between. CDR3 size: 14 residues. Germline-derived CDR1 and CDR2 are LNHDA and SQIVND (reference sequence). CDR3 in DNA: TGTGCCAGTAGACCAAGTAGTCGAGAAGATACGCAGTATTTT. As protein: CASRPSSREDTQYF.

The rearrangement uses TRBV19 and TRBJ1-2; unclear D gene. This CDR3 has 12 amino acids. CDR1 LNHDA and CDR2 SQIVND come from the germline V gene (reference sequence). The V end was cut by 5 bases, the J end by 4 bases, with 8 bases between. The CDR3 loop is CASSPRSYGYTF. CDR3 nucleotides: TGTGCCAGTAGTCCCAGGAGCTATGGCTACACCTTC.

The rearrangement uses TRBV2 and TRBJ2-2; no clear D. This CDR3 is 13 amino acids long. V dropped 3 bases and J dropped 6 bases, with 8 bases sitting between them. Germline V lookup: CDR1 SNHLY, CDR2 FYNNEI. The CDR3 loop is CASSDFSAGELFF. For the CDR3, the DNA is TGTGCCAGCAGTGATTTTTCTGCCGGGGAGCTGTTTTTT.

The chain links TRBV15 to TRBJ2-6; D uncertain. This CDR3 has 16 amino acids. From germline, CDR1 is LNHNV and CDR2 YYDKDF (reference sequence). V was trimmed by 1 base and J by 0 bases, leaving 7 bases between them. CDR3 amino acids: CATSRAKGSGANVLTF. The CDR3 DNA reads TGTGCCACCAGCAGAGCGAAAGGCTCTGGGGCCAACGTCCTGACTTTC. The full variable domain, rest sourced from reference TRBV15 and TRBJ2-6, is DAMVIQNPRYQVTQFGKPVTLSCSQTLNHNVMYWYQQKSSQAPKLLFHYYDKDFNNEADTPDNFQSRRPNTSFCFLDIRSPGLGDTAMYLCATSRAKGSGANVLTFGAGSRLTVL.

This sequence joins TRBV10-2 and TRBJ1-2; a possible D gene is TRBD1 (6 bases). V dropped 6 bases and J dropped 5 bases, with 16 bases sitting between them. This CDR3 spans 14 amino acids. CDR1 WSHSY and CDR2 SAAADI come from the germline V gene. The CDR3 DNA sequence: TGCGCCAGCAGACCCCTGGGGAGGGGGTATGGCTACACCTTC. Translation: CASRPLGRGYGYTF.

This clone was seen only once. In DNA, the CDR3 is TGTGCCAGCAGTCACGAACGGGGGTACAATGAGCAGTTCTTC. Translation: CASSHERGYNEQFF. The rearrangement uses TRBV27 and TRBJ2-1; D perhaps matches TRBD2 (6 bases). CDR3 size: 14 residues. Germline CDR1 and CDR2: MNHEY and SMNVEV (reference sequence). Deletions cut 5 bases from V and 4 bases from J, with 12 bases between.

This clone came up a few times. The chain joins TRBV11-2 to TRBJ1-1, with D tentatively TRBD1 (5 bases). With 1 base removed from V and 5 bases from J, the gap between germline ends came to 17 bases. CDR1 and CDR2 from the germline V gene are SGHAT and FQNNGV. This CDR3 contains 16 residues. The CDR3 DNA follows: TGTGCCAGCAGCTTAGTTGCGGGGCTGATGAGGACTGAAGCTTTCTTT. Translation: CASSLVAGLMRTEAFF.

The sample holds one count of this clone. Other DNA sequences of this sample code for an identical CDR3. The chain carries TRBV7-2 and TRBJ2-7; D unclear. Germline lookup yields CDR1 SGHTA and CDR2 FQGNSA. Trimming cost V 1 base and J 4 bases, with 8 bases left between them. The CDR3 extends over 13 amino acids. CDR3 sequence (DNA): TGTGCCAGCAGCTTAGTAGGCGAATACGAGCAGTACTTC. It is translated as CASSLVGEYEQYF.

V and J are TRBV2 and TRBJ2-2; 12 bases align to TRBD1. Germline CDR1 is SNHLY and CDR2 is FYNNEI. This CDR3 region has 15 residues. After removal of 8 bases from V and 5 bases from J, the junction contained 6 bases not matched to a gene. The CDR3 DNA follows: TGTGCCAGCCAACAGGGACAGGGGGCAACCGGGGAGCTGTTTTTT. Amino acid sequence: CASQQGQGATGELFF.